This T cell receptor beta chain was sequenced in a study of blood T cell repertoires in COVID-19. Germline V gene sequence: CDR1 ENHRY, CDR2 SYGVKD. V lost 1 base and J lost 0; bases outside the gene matches: 0. This CDR3 region has 15 residues. Measured with immunoSEQ multiplex PCR; TCRdb has only the in-frame clones, and not every one. The table includes 75,000 to 80,000 clones, about 88% detected once. This clone was seen only once. Input material: peripheral blood. The V call is TRBV10-3, the J call TRBJ1-3; 7 nucleotides align to TRBD1. The TCR comes from a man in his 60s with COVID-19, enrolled during active disease. Here the CDR3 reads CAISEYRGSGNTIYF. CDR3 DNA: TGTGCCATCAGTGAGTACAGGGGCTCTGGAAACACCATATATTTT.